Presented here are 12 T cell receptor beta chains from one specimen sequenced in a study of regulatory T cells in long-lasting Graves disease. Investigators prepared the TCR beta libraries by applying iRepertoire HTBI primers and Arm-PCR of CDR3 regions. Each CDR3 protein gets one entry after TCRdb re-called the multiplex PCR reads with MiXCR. The sample shows some 370,000 distinct CDR3 sequences, more than 20% of them seen only once. The time point is: persistent/refractory GD, antithyroid drugs over 5 years with positive TRAb. Researchers made the TCR library from RNA that was extracted from PBMCs. The starting material was peripheral blood mononuclear cells (PBMCs), obtained when the disease was refractory, from a patient treated with antithyroid drugs. These receptors were collected from a female donor with Graves disease.

This chain joins TRBV24-1 and TRBJ1-1; D is possibly TRBD1 (6 bases). Germline values: CDR1 KGHDR, CDR2 SFDVKD. This CDR3 has 12 amino acids. The V end lost 8 bases, the J end lost 5 bases, and 11 bases lay between the germline ends. CDR3 amino acids: CATTGEGTEAFF. CDR3 DNA sequence: TGTGCCACCACAGGGGAGGGTACTGAAGCTTTCTTT.

In its sample, this clonotype was seen a few times. One base away lies a much larger clone, so this may be a sequencing read error. The chain has TRBV6-2 or TRBV6-3 and TRBJ2-7; D is uncertain. Germline CDR1 reads MNHEY; CDR2 reads SVGEGT. The V and J ends lost 4 bases and 4 bases respectively, with 5 bases between them. The CDR3 loop spans 11 amino acids. DNA for the CDR3: TGTGCCAGCAGTTGGAGTTACGAGCAGTACTTC. It is translated as CASSWSYEQYF.

Regarding this clonotype: This may be a read error, as it is one base from a much larger clone. The chain links TRBV6-1 to TRBJ2-7; D is possibly TRBD2 (6 bases). Trimming took off 6 bases at V and 3 bases at J, with 12 bases between the two ends. This CDR3 region has 13 residues. Germline CDR1 MNHNS, CDR2 SASEGT. CDR3 coding DNA: TGTGCCAGCAGCCCGGACTATGACTACGAGCAGTACTTC. Its protein is CASSPDYDYEQYF.

This clonotype occurred a few times. The chain has TRBV7-8 and TRBJ2-5; 10 nucleotides match TRBD1. The CDR3 runs to 16 residues. V was pared by 3 bases and J by 4 bases, with 8 bases of the junction left unmatched. Germline assignment: CDR1 SGHVS and CDR2 FQNEAQ. The CDR3 sequence: CASSFHSGDRGETQYF. Written as DNA, the CDR3 is TGTGCCAGCAGCTTCCATAGCGGGGACAGGGGAGAGACCCAGTACTTC.

This clonotype occurred once. A much bigger clone sits one base away, suggesting this may be a read error. No conserved phenylalanine or tryptophan ends this CDR3, so it is likely a read error. The genes are TRBV18 and TRBJ2-7, with no clear D. Germline V gene data show CDR1 as KGHSH and CDR2 as LQKENI. V dropped 2 bases and J dropped 3 bases, with 5 bases sitting between them. The CDR3 is made up of 12 amino acids. The CDR3 DNA is TGTGCCAGCTCACCAAACAGCTACGAGCAGTACCTC. It yields the protein CASSPNSYEQYL.

This clonotype showed up many times. The CDR3, as DNA: TGTGCCAGCAGCCAAGAGACGGCCCGCTATGGCTACACCTTC. Residues: CASSQETARYGYTF. The chain carries TRBV3-1 and TRBJ1-2, with D unresolved. Germline V gene data show CDR1 as LGHDT and CDR2 as YNNKEL (reference sequence). The CDR3 loop spans 14 amino acids. Trimming stripped 0 bases from V and 4 bases from J, with 9 bases between.

This clonotype was recorded at least ten times. The chain carries TRBV7-2 and TRBJ2-4; D is uncertain. The CDR3 contains 15 residues. Germline V gene lookup returns CDR1 SGHTA and CDR2 FQGNSA. Trimming stripped 7 bases from V and 0 bases from J, with 13 bases between. The CDR3 sequence: CASKPQNLAKNIQYF. The DNA of the CDR3 is TGTGCCAGCAAACCTCAGAACCTAGCCAAAAACATTCAGTACTTC. The full variable domain, completed using reference TRBV7-2 and TRBJ2-4, is GAGVSQSPSNKVTEKGKDVELRCDPISGHTALYWYRQSLGQGLEFLIYFQGNSAPDKSGLPSDRFSAERTGGSVSTLTIQRTQQEDSAVYLCASKPQNLAKNIQYFGAGTRLSVL.

V gene TRBV7-9 combines with J gene TRBJ2-2; 7 bases are a match to TRBD1. J lost 7 bases, V lost 6 bases, and 8 bases had no gene match. The CDR3 is made up of 14 amino acids. Per the germline V gene, CDR1 is SEHNR and CDR2 is FQNEAQ (reference sequence). The CDR3 sequence: CASRTGTVGGELFF. CDR3 in DNA: TGTGCCAGCAGAACCGGGACAGTCGGCGGGGAGCTGTTTTTT.

The chain carries TRBV19 and TRBJ1-2; 8 nucleotides match TRBD1. Losses at the gene ends were 5 bases for V and 2 bases for J; bases not matched to a gene: 7. Looked up from germline, CDR1 is LNHDA and CDR2 is SQIVND (reference sequence). The CDR3 covers 15 residues. This chain's CDR3 is CASSSRTGMNYGYTF. The DNA for the CDR3 is TGTGCCAGTAGTTCGCGGACAGGGATGAACTATGGCTACACCTTC. The variable domain in full, with the rest retrieved from reference TRBV19 and TRBJ1-2, is DGGITQSPKYLFRKEGQNVTLSCEQNLNHDAMYWYRQDPGQGLRLIYYSQIVNDFQKGDIAEGYSVSREKKESFPLTVTSAQKNPTAFYLCASSSRTGMNYGYTFGSGTRLTVV.

The CDR3 sequence: CASRKQENTEAFF. DNA for the CDR3: TGTGCCAGCAGAAAACAGGAGAACACTGAAGCTTTCTTT. V is TRBV28 and J is TRBJ1-1; possible D gene TRBD1, 5 bases. The germline CDR1 and CDR2 sequences are MDHEN and SYDVKM. V shed 6 bases and J shed 1 base, with 9 bases lying between them. This CDR3 is built from 13 residues.

The chain carries TRBV29-1 and TRBJ2-2; D might be TRBD2 (5 bases). Trimming shortened V by 6 bases and J by 5 bases, and 16 bases separated the two germline ends. CDR1 is SQVTM, CDR2 ANQGSEA, per germline. The CDR3 covers 14 residues. This CDR3 reads CSVPLASETGELFF. CDR3 DNA: TGCAGCGTCCCCCTAGCTTCGGAAACCGGGGAGCTGTTTTTT.

A word on this clonotype: The CDR3 end shows no conserved phenylalanine or tryptophan, and so a read error is likely. The chain couples TRBV6-1 to TRBJ1-2; D remains ambiguous. Trimming cost V 1 base and J 6 bases, with 15 bases left between them. The CDR3 consists of 15 residues. Looked up from germline, CDR1 is MNHNS and CDR2 is SASEGT. The chain's CDR3 is CASSEGPLTEDGYTL. For the CDR3, the DNA is TGTGCCAGCAGTGAAGGACCGCTCACTGAGGATGGCTACACCCTC.